Below, 22 T cell receptor beta chains from the same sample are listed, as sequenced in a study of shared clonotypes between healthy human individuals (dated by TCRdb to 2018 to 2020). Library generation was performed with the immunoSEQ multiplex PCR assay. TCRdb took this table from immuneACCESS and kept in-frame rearrangements with V and J called. Such tables lack part of the clones; where checked against another copy, unresolved V genes explain under half of the gap, and the rest is unexplained. The sample profile shows 2 million to 2.5 million clones; 93% of them were found once. Under 0.45% of the sample is taken by the ten largest. The sequencing input was naive CD4+ T cells from PBMCs. Read against the paper, the sample's cell subset or site label means: CD45RA+ positively selected. Receptor source: a man between 18 and 35 years old in good health. Some clones in this sample may be carry-over from other donors' samples.

The gene calls are TRBV5-1 and TRBJ1-1; D unresolved. The CDR3 totals 17 residues. Between the trimmed V and J ends, which lost 1 base and 0 bases, there was a span of 16 bases. CDR1 and CDR2 (germline): SGHRS, YFSETQ. CDR3: CASSLLGPRGVNTEAFF. The CDR3 bases are TGCGCCAGCAGCTTGCTTGGGCCCCGCGGGGTGAACACTGAAGCTTTCTTT.

CDR3 bases: TGTGCCAGCAGCCCCCAACTCTCCGGGACAGGCTATGGCTACACCTTC. Translating it yields CASSPQLSGTGYGYTF. The chain links TRBV9 to TRBJ1-2; TRBD1 matches at 8 bases. Germline CDR1 reads SGDLS; CDR2 reads YYNGEE. Unmatched junction bases numbered 12, after V lost 4 bases and J lost 4 bases. The CDR3 spans 16 residues.

The count of this clone is one. CDR3 sequence: CASTSSTPRPTEAFF. The DNA of the CDR3 is TGTGCCAGCACTTCTTCCACACCCAGGCCCACTGAAGCTTTCTTT. The chain couples TRBV28 to TRBJ1-1; no definite D call. Germline V CDR1 and CDR2: MDHEN, SYDVKM. CDR3 size: 15 residues. V lost 7 bases, J lost 4 bases, and 19 bases lay in between.

The chain links TRBV4-1 to TRBJ1-5; D possibly corresponds to TRBD1 (6 bases). The CDR3 contains 16 residues. Germline CDR1 MGHRA, CDR2 YSYEKL. Trimming cost V 0 bases and J 3 bases, with 12 bases left between them. Here the CDR3 reads CASSQDLTGYNQPQHF. CDR3 sequence (DNA): TGCGCCAGCAGCCAAGACCTTACAGGGTACAATCAGCCCCAGCATTTT.

The chain links TRBV11-2 to TRBJ2-1; a possible D gene is TRBD2 (5 bases). CDR3 length: 16 amino acids. The germline V gene has CDR1 SGHAT and CDR2 FQNNGV. Trimming cost V 5 bases and J 4 bases, with 18 bases left between them. The CDR3 DNA follows: TGTGCCAGCAGCGGAGGAGGTCCGGGCGGGTACAATGAGCAGTTCTTC. Translated: CASSGGGPGGYNEQFF.

The chain carries TRBV5-1 and TRBJ2-3, with D possibly being TRBD2 (5 bases). V was trimmed by 0 bases and J by 5 bases, leaving 10 bases between them. Germline V lookup: CDR1 SGHRS, CDR2 YFSETQ. The CDR3 is made up of 14 amino acids. CDR3 in DNA: TGCGCCAGCAGCTTGGTTGCAAGCGGAGATACGCAGTATTTT. Encoded protein: CASSLVASGDTQYF.

This chain connects TRBV28 to TRBJ2-4; 9 nucleotides line up with TRBD1. The CDR3 extends over 19 amino acids. From germline, CDR1 is MDHEN and CDR2 SYDVKM. J was trimmed by 6 bases and V by 5 bases; bases with no gene match: 20. The CDR3 coding sequence is TGTGCCAGCAGTCCACGGGACAGGGTTGGCGGAGAGGCGAGAAACATTCAGTACTTC. The encoded protein is CASSPRDRVGGEARNIQYF.

On this clone: The junction and the germline gene differ at one end; a read error may be behind it. The chain employs TRBV28 and TRBJ1-2; D remains ambiguous. The CDR3 contains 10 residues. Germline assignment: CDR1 MDHEN and CDR2 SYDVKM. The CDR3 nucleotides read TGTGCCAGCACTCCCCTGAACGCGCTCTTC. The encoded protein is CASTPLNALF.

The rearrangement links TRBV6-5 to TRBJ1-2; 7 bases map to TRBD1. Germline V lookup: CDR1 MNHEY, CDR2 SVGAGI. Germline trimming cut 4 bases from V and 2 bases from J; bases unmatched to any gene: 4. The CDR3 extends over 14 amino acids. The CDR3 sequence: CASSLDRLNYGYTF. The CDR3 coding sequence is TGTGCCAGCAGTTTGGACAGGCTCAACTATGGCTACACCTTC.

The V gene is TRBV7-9, the J gene TRBJ2-1, with D maybe TRBD2 (5 bases). This CDR3 contains 15 residues. Germline assignment: CDR1 SEHNR and CDR2 FQNEAQ (reference sequence). Trimming stripped 5 bases from V and 0 bases from J, with 11 bases between. The CDR3 loop is CASSQTGSSYNEQFF. CDR3 DNA: TGTGCCAGCAGCCAGACGGGGTCCTCCTACAATGAGCAGTTCTTC.

Points on this clone: Additional DNA sequences in this sample encode the identical CDR3. The chain employs TRBV6-5 and TRBJ1-1, with D unresolved. Germline assignment: CDR1 MNHEY and CDR2 SVGAGI. This CDR3 comprises 14 residues. Trimming left V 2 bases short and J 1 base short, with 8 bases between. CDR3 region: CASSYRAGNTEAFF. CDR3 sequence (DNA): TGTGCCAGCAGTTACAGGGCAGGGAACACTGAAGCTTTCTTT.

The chain uses TRBV29-1 and TRBJ1-2, with a tentative D call TRBD1 (5 bases). Trimming pared 5 bases from V and 6 bases from J, leaving 19 bases between. The CDR3 contains 14 residues. The germline V gene has CDR1 SQVTM and CDR2 ANQGSEA. This chain's CDR3 is CSVSPRTRLDGYTF. In nucleotides, the CDR3 is TGCAGCGTTTCCCCCCGGACACGTCTCGATGGCTACACCTTC.

The rearrangement links TRBV4-2 to TRBJ1-2, with D hard to call. This CDR3 spans 15 amino acids. The V gene lost 1 base and the J gene lost 0 bases, with 9 bases spanning the gap. Germline loops: CDR1 LGHNA, CDR2 YNFKEQ. The CDR3 sequence is CASSQGDTTNYGYTF. The CDR3 coding sequence is TGTGCCAGCAGCCAAGGTGACACCACTAACTATGGCTACACCTTC.

The chain recombines TRBV27 with TRBJ1-4; tentative D call: TRBD1 (6 bases). The germline CDR1 and CDR2 sequences are MNHEY and SMNVEV (reference sequence). V lost 5 bases to trimming and J lost 7 bases, with 11 bases between them. This CDR3 region has 13 residues. The CDR3 region has the DNA TGTGCCAGCAGTCCATCCAGGGGTGAAAAACTGTTTTTT. As protein: CASSPSRGEKLFF.

The rearrangement links TRBV19 to TRBJ2-5; 8 nucleotides agree with TRBD1. Trimming cost V 4 bases and J 4 bases; bases outside gene matches: 5. The germline gives CDR1 LNHDA, CDR2 SQIVND (reference sequence). This CDR3 is built from 14 residues. The CDR3, as DNA: TGTGCCAGTAGTAAGACAGGGGCTCTAGAGACCCAGTACTTC. Protein sequence: CASSKTGALETQYF.

Concerning this clone: The same CDR3 can be traced to other DNA sequences in this sample. The chain links TRBV27 to TRBJ2-2; no clear D gene. CDR3 length: 13 residues. The V and J ends lost 2 bases and 5 bases respectively, with 6 bases between them. CDR1 is MNHEY, CDR2 SMNVEV, per germline (reference sequence). The CDR3 region is CASSLVGTGELFF. CDR3 DNA sequence: TGTGCCAGCAGTTTAGTAGGAACCGGGGAGCTGTTTTTT.

This chain uses TRBV28 with TRBJ1-1, with 7 bases matching TRBD1. This CDR3 comprises 15 residues. From germline, CDR1 is MDHEN and CDR2 SYDVKM. V shed 6 bases and J 1 base; nucleotides not matched to a gene: 8. This CDR3 is CASRPPRTGNTEAFF. CDR3 in DNA: TGTGCCAGCAGGCCCCCGCGGACAGGGAACACTGAAGCTTTCTTT.

The CDR3 spells CAWRTGASTDTQYF. In nucleotides, the CDR3 is TGTGCCTGGAGGACAGGGGCTAGCACAGATACGCAGTATTTT. The chain couples TRBV30 to TRBJ2-3; 8 bases are a match to TRBD1. Per germline, CDR1 GTSNPN and CDR2 SVGIG (reference sequence). The trim removed 3 bases at V and 0 bases at J, leaving 2 bases unmatched. This CDR3 is built from 14 residues.

J is TRBJ1-5 and V is TRBV6-6, with 8 bases that match TRBD1. This CDR3 comprises 14 residues. The V gene's germline CDR1 is MNHNY and CDR2 SVGAGI (reference sequence). After removal of 5 bases from V and 7 bases from J, the junction contained 7 bases not matched to a gene. CDR3 DNA: TGTGCCAGCAGTCGAGGACAGGGTGACCAGCCCCAGCATTTT. Translation gives CASSRGQGDQPQHF.

The chain joins TRBV28 to TRBJ2-7; the D gene is possibly TRBD1 (6 bases). Germline-derived CDR1 and CDR2 are MDHEN and SYDVKM. The V gene lost 6 bases and the J gene lost 7 bases, with 19 bases spanning the gap. The CDR3 has 14 amino acids. Written as DNA, the CDR3 is TGTGCCAGCAGACCGCAACCAGGGGTTTGGGAGCAGTACTTC. It translates to CASRPQPGVWEQYF.

V usage is TRBV4-2 and J usage is TRBJ2-7; 9 bases are shared with TRBD2. The CDR3 has 15 amino acids. V lost 2 bases, J lost 2 bases, and 4 bases stayed unmatched. Per germline, CDR1 LGHNA and CDR2 YNFKEQ. CDR3 sequence (DNA): TGTGCCAGCAGCCAACAATCTAGCGGGACCTACGAGCAGTACTTC. It encodes CASSQQSSGTYEQYF.

In this sample, this clone turned up once. The chain carries TRBV14 and TRBJ1-6; a weak D match, TRBD1 (6 bases). The CDR3 length is 13 residues. The germline gives CDR1 SGHDN, CDR2 FVKESK. V was clipped by 4 bases and J by 9 bases, with 10 bases between them. CDR3 nucleotide sequence: TGTGCCAGCAGCCGGGACATGGGTTCACCCCTCCACTTT. This translates into CASSRDMGSPLHF.